The TCR beta chain under discussion was sequenced for a study of human T cells and chemical hapten exposure (dated by TCRdb to the early 2020s). In the study overall: For sensitization, 2% DPC in acetone was applied to a roughly 2 cm by roughly 2 cm area of upper inner arm skin. Patients additionally received weekly therapeutic DPC doses to the scalp throughout the approximately 24-week study period. Patch testing was done on the upper back using Finn chambers containing 0.01% DPC, and results were scored after 6 days according to International Contact Dermatitis Research Group standards. The patient cohort, mostly female, included alopecia areata with under or over 50% scalp involvement, alopecia totalis and alopecia universalis. Libraries were pooled for sequencing, and variation in per-sample TCR yields was attributed mainly to small differences in library volumes within the pool. Peripheral blood TCR repertoire changes were tracked in vivo in alopecia patients during primary and secondary sensitization to the hapten diphenylcyclopropenone (DPC). Patient blood was sampled pre-sensitization (week 0) and at 2, 6 and about 24 weeks after DPC sensitization. Blood for TCR sequencing was provided by twenty-nine alopecia patients at one to four time points (pre-sensitization, 2, 6 and 24 weeks). The paper as a whole reports these results and caveats: Expanded TCRs formed significantly more large CDR3 similarity clusters than pre-sensitization or healthy control sets, consistent with antigen-driven responses. All patients had alopecia, a presumed autoimmune disease, so their immune response might differ from that of healthy individuals. A positive correlation was found between the number of PT1 expanded TCRs and patch test score, with significance reached at thresholds 8, 16 and 32 but not 4. The number of TCRs above 1 in 1000 frequency did not change with DPC sensitization; there was no evidence of global repertoire structure alterations. After repeated subsampling, the strength of the expansion versus patch-test correlation and the threshold at which it became significant changed.

This clonotype was counted ten times or more. What this receptor recognizes is not known. Per-base qualities were not stored, and no clone one base away is much larger. Library method: RACE. TCRdb records NextSeq 500 as the sequencer. During library preparation, unique molecular identifiers were attached to individual cDNA molecules so that TCRs could be counted quantitatively and reproducibly. From each blood RNA sample, both TCR alpha and TCR beta chains were sequenced. The paper's processing steps were these. A median of around 96,000 TCRs per sample was observed, with a range of about 23,224 to 690,600. The Decombinator software suite was used to annotate V, J and CDR3 in the TCR reads. Every sample was subsampled to the same number of TCRs (28,000) for the PS versus PT1 abundance plots. TCRs were defined as expanded if absent before sensitization and observed at least eight times at the 2-week time point. TCRdb reran the public reads through fastp at Q25 and MiXCR, keeping productive beta chains. Each entry is one CDR3 protein sequence, shown with its most common DNA and genes. The V and J calls were determined by TCRdb, not by the authors. This sample lists roughly 32,000 distinct CDR3 sequences; 5.5% to 6.5% were detected once. The ten largest clones represent 5.6% of the sample.

Interpreted using the paper, the time point label stands for: patch test 3, about 24 weeks after DPC sensitization. The treatment or condition label for this specimen denotes: therapeutic diphenylcyclopropenone sensitization with weekly scalp DPC. At each patch-test visit, blood was drawn before the patch test was applied. Eligible patients were aged 18 to 70, diagnosed with alopecia, deemed suitable for DPC therapy, and excluded if pregnant. Total RNA was isolated from unfractionated whole blood collected in Tempus Blood RNA tubes. Counted from cysteine to phenylalanine, this CDR3 has 15 amino acids. The entry retains the CDR3 DNA only, 45 bases that are in frame from base 1. CDR1 and CDR2 are read off the germline V gene as SGDLS and YYNGEE. Relative to germline, V is 4 bases shorter and J is 3 bases shorter, with 16 bases between their ends.

This sequence uses TRBV9 and TRBJ2-5; the D gene is tentatively TRBD1 or TRBD2, each matching 5 bases. The sequence was obtained from a man aged 25-40 years with alopecia areata. Some clones in this sample may be carry-over from other donors' samples. The sample consisted of whole blood, taken in connection with sensitization to the hapten diphenylcyclopropenone (DPC). In nucleotide form, the sequence is TGTGCCAGCAGCCCCCTGGGGGAATGGGAAGAGACCCAGTACTTC. The translation is CASSPLGEWEETQYF.